The next 12 T cell receptor beta chains were all read from a single sample in a study of cytomegalovirus exposure and HLA in healthy donors. Here immunoSEQ multiplex PCR was the method, and the copy in TCRdb shows in-frame clones only, minus some. The sample lists some 150,000 clones; around 90% were seen once. The specimen was PBMCs. The receptor source for this set is a man between 18 and 35 years old in good health and CMV-seropositive.

The table lists this clone with a count of one. The J gene is TRBJ2-2, the V gene TRBV19; no clear D. Trimming stripped 4 bases from V and 1 base from J, with 13 bases between. The CDR3 length is 16 residues. Per the germline V gene, CDR1 is LNHDA and CDR2 is SQIVND (reference sequence). CDR3 sequence: CASSRSNGGNTGELFF. The CDR3 nucleotides read TGTGCCAGTAGTAGGTCGAATGGCGGGAACACCGGGGAGCTGTTTTTT.

V usage is TRBV27 and J usage is TRBJ1-1; TRBD1 aligns across 12 bases. V dropped 8 bases and J dropped 4; count of bases not matched to a gene: 5. Germline CDR1 MNHEY, CDR2 SMNVEV (reference sequence). CDR3 length: 14 residues. The CDR3 nucleotides are TGTGCCAGCGGGGGGACAGGGGGCTCCACTGAAGCTTTCTTT. Its protein is CASGGTGGSTEAFF.

The CDR3 DNA sequence: TGTGCCAGCAGCCATCCCAAACCCGGGACAGGGTCCAATGAGCAGTTCTTC. Protein sequence: CASSHPKPGTGSNEQFF. The rearrangement uses TRBV7-9 and TRBJ2-1, with 9 nucleotides matching TRBD1. Germline values: CDR1 SEHNR, CDR2 FQNEAQ (reference sequence). The junction had 14 bases not matched to a gene; V was cut back by 5 bases and J by 6 bases. This CDR3 has 17 amino acids. The variable domain in full, completed from reference TRBV7-9 and TRBJ2-1, reads DTGVSQNPRHKITKRGQNVTFRCDPISEHNRLYWYRQTLGQGPEFLTYFQNEAQLEKSRLLSDRFSAERPKGSFSTLEIQRTEQGDSAMYLCASSHPKPGTGSNEQFFGPGTRLTVL.

The gene calls are TRBV13 and TRBJ2-1; D is undetermined. Looked up from germline, CDR1 is PRHDT and CDR2 is FYEKMQ (reference sequence). Trimming pared 2 bases from V and 0 bases from J, leaving 11 bases between. The CDR3 is 16 amino acids. CDR3: CASSLYQDSSYNEQFF. CDR3 nucleotide sequence: TGTGCCAGCAGCTTATACCAGGATAGCTCCTACAATGAGCAGTTCTTC.

The chain combines TRBV7-9 with TRBJ1-3, with 7 bases matching TRBD1. The CDR3 is made up of 14 amino acids. CDR1 and CDR2 (germline): SEHNR, FQNEAQ (reference sequence). V was pared by 7 bases and J by 2 bases, with 5 bases of the junction left unmatched. Here the CDR3 DNA reads TGTGCCAGCACCGGAGGGACAGCTGGAAACACCATATATTTT. This sequence encodes CASTGGTAGNTIYF.

The chain employs TRBV28 and TRBJ1-2; 8 bases align to TRBD1. V lost 6 bases and J lost 3; bases outside the gene matches: 6. The length of the CDR3 is 14 residues. CDR1 and CDR2 from the germline V gene are MDHEN and SYDVKM. CDR3 region: CASRTGGGDYGYTF. DNA of the CDR3: TGTGCCAGCAGAACAGGGGGGGGAGACTATGGCTACACCTTC.

This clone was recorded once. This sequence joins TRBV29-1 and TRBJ2-1; the D is unclear. This CDR3 spans 14 amino acids. Germline CDR1 reads SQVTM; CDR2 reads ANQGSEA. The V and J ends lost 3 bases and 5 bases respectively, with 14 bases between them. The CDR3 DNA reads as TGCAGCGTTGAGCGGAATCCGCTAAACAATGAGCAGTTCTTC. Encoded protein: CSVERNPLNNEQFF.

The rearrangement uses TRBV6-5 and TRBJ1-1; D uncertain. Germline-derived CDR1 and CDR2 are MNHEY and SVGAGI. The CDR3 covers 15 residues. Trimming took 2 bases from V and 0 from J, leaving 10 bases between them. The CDR3 region is CASSYDRGLNTEAFF. CDR3 sequence (DNA): TGTGCCAGCAGTTACGATCGGGGATTGAACACTGAAGCTTTCTTT.

V gene TRBV7-9 combines with J gene TRBJ1-1; unclear D gene. Trimming removed 8 bases from V and 6 bases from J, with 10 bases in between. This CDR3 comprises 11 residues. CDR1 is SEHNR, CDR2 FQNEAQ, per germline (reference sequence). DNA for the CDR3: TGTGCCAGCCGACGGGAGGCTGAAGCTTTCTTT. Translated: CASRREAEAFF.

This clone showed up just once. This rearrangement joins TRBV5-6 to TRBJ1-4, with a possible D match to TRBD1 (5 bases). V gave up 4 bases and J gave up 8 bases, with 15 bases separating them. The CDR3 has 14 residues. Looked up from germline, CDR1 is SGHDT and CDR2 is YYEEEE. This CDR3 reads CASSGRDLGEKLFF. The CDR3 DNA reads TGTGCCAGCAGCGGCCGGGACTTAGGGGAAAAACTGTTTTTT.

V is TRBV28 and J is TRBJ1-1; a weak D match, TRBD1 (6 bases). V dropped 2 bases and J dropped 9 bases, with 10 bases sitting between them. CDR1 and CDR2 from the germline V gene are MDHEN and SYDVKM. This CDR3 is built from 12 residues. CDR3 DNA sequence: TGTGCCAGCAGTTTAGGGAGGGGGAAAGCTTTCTTT. It translates to CASSLGRGKAFF.

The chain links TRBV19 to TRBJ1-1; tentatively, D is TRBD1 (6 bases). V lost 8 bases and J 1 base, leaving 11 bases between the germline ends. Germline V lookup: CDR1 LNHDA, CDR2 SQIVND (reference sequence). This CDR3 has 13 amino acids. CDR3 region: CASLRQANTEAFF. Written as DNA, the CDR3 is TGTGCCAGTCTAAGACAGGCGAACACTGAAGCTTTCTTT.